This T cell receptor (beta chain) was sequenced during a study of T cell repertoires in cytomegalovirus infection (dated by TCRdb to the late 2010s). Broadly, across the study: Donor HLA type was relevant to the analysis, as public TCR beta signatures indicated carriage of CMV infection together with the matching HLA type.

On the study overall, not on this receptor specifically: In the ex vivo response, HLA-C-restricted CMV-specific TCR beta clonotypes were dominant, and in two of eight donors the single most frequent clonotype came from this HLA-C-restricted group. In both this cohort and an independent roughly 360-donor cohort, the cumulative frequency of public TCR beta family members distinguished carriers of CMV infection plus the relevant HLA type.

V loses 1 base, J loses 6 bases, and the germline ends lie 10 bases apart. Sequences SGHTA (CDR1) and FQGNSA (CDR2) are obtained from the germline V gene. The CDR3 runs 13 amino acids, cysteine and phenylalanine included. The CDR3 DNA has 39 bases and is translated from base 1. The run used an Illumina HiSeq 1500. TCRdb redid the processing of the public reads, applying fastp at Q25 and MiXCR, and retained in-frame beta chains. One record per CDR3 amino acid sequence lists the most common genes and DNA. This sample gives fewer than 300,000 distinct CDR3 sequences in total; 20% to 30% of them show up just once. The leading ten clones occupy roughly 13% of the sample. The sample holds a few counts of this clonotype. This clone's antigen is unknown. No much larger clonotype is one base removed from it; base qualities were not supplied.

Rearrangement joined TRBV7-2 to TRBJ2-7, and possibly TRBD2, on 6 matching bases. The receptor comes from a human donor in good health (CMV status not recorded). Some clones in this sample may be carry-over from other donors' samples. Sequencing input: PBMCs. The DNA reads as follows: TGTGCCAGCAGCTTAGAGGAGGGATTCGAGCAGTACTTC. This yields the protein CASSLEEGFEQYF.